Included here is one T cell receptor (beta chain) sequence, with context. These data originate in a study of blood T cell repertoires in COVID-19. Study information: Whether acute or convalescent, the COVID-19 samples came from the United States, Italy and Spain.

Original methodology: Reference gene primer amplification gave nucleated cell count estimates. Method: immunoSEQ multiplex PCR; TCRdb's copy keeps in-frame clones and lacks some. V and J calls and clone size are copied from that table; D and trimming were computed from the DNA. The table lists about 64,000 clones, over 60% of them singletons. V dropped 6 bases and J dropped 1; count of bases not matched to a gene: 8. The CDR3 has 15 residues. The germline V gene encodes CDR1 LNHDA and CDR2 SQIVND (reference sequence). This receptor was obtained from a human donor in a cohort sampled during active COVID-19. The source material was peripheral blood. The gene calls are TRBV19 and TRBJ1-1; 7 bases agree with TRBD1. CDR3 protein: CASRGTDYSNTEAFF. As DNA, the CDR3 is TGTGCCAGTAGGGGGACAGACTACTCGAACACTGAAGCTTTCTTT.